These 8 T cell receptor beta chains came from one sample sequenced in a study of shared clonotypes between healthy human individuals (dated by TCRdb to about 2020). Library prep was done by the immunoSEQ multiplex PCR assay. TCRdb's version of the immuneACCESS table is confined to in-frame rearrangements and falls short of the full clone set. An unresolved V gene accounts for under half of the shortfall where checked; the remainder is of unknown origin. Within this sample are 2 million to 3 million clones, with around nine tenths of them counted one time only. Together, the top ten hold around 0.15% of the sample. The sample comprised naive CD4+ T cells sorted from blood. Interpreted using the paper, the cell subset or site label stands for: CD45RA+ positively selected. These TCRs come from a man between 18 and 29 years old in good health.

This clone was detected once. This chain connects TRBV2 to TRBJ2-7, with 8 bases fitting TRBD1. V dropped 7 bases and J dropped 3; count of bases not matched to a gene: 5. Germline lookup yields CDR1 SNHLY and CDR2 FYNNEI. This CDR3 has 13 residues. The CDR3 loop is CASILDRDYEQYF. DNA for the CDR3: TGTGCCAGCATCTTGGACAGGGACTACGAGCAGTACTTC.

The chain couples TRBV5-6 to TRBJ1-3; no reliable D call. This CDR3 spans 14 amino acids. Germline V gene data show CDR1 as SGHDT and CDR2 as YYEEEE. Trimming took 9 bases from V and 0 from J, leaving 13 bases between them. CDR3 sequence reads: CAMPIVVSGNTIYF. For the CDR3, the DNA is TGTGCCATGCCGATTGTGGTCTCTGGAAACACCATATATTTT.

The chain links TRBV7-2 to TRBJ2-5; D possibly corresponds to TRBD2 (6 bases). Germline V gives CDR1 SGHTA, CDR2 FQGNSA. The V and J ends lost 3 bases and 0 bases respectively, with 11 bases between them. The CDR3 is 15 amino acids. CDR3 sequence reads: CASSFTRLDQETQYF. The CDR3 DNA is TGTGCCAGCAGCTTCACCAGACTAGACCAAGAGACCCAGTACTTC.

The V call is TRBV5-1, the J call TRBJ1-1; 8 positions agree with TRBD1. From germline, CDR1 is SGHRS and CDR2 YFSETQ. Trimming at V came to 2 bases and at J to 10 bases, leaving 19 bases not matched to a gene. This CDR3 has 17 residues. In DNA, the CDR3 is TGCGCCAGCAGCTTAGGGCAGGGGGCGAGCAAGCCCGTGGGAGCTTTCTTT. Translated, it gives CASSLGQGASKPVGAFF.

The chain combines TRBV19 with TRBJ1-5; no firm D call. Trimming removed 0 bases from V and 0 bases from J, with 6 bases in between. The CDR3 consists of 15 residues. Per the germline V gene, CDR1 is LNHDA and CDR2 is SQIVND (reference sequence). The CDR3 coding sequence is TGTGCCAGTAGTATAGAGTTCTTTAGCAATCAGCCCCAGCATTTT. Residues: CASSIEFFSNQPQHF.

V and J are TRBV10-1 and TRBJ2-7, with 10 nucleotides matching TRBD2. CDR1 is WNHNN and CDR2 is SYGVQD in the germline V gene (reference sequence). Germline trimming cut 6 bases from V and 4 bases from J; bases unmatched to any gene: 6. CDR3 length equals 14 residues. The CDR3 nucleotides read TGCGCCAGCAGCGTTCTAGCGGGAGCGTACGAGCAGTACTTC. It codes for CASSVLAGAYEQYF.

This clone has a handful of counts. The CDR3 loop reads CASSIGLQYGYTF. The CDR3 DNA follows: TGTGCCAGTAGTATTGGACTCCAATATGGCTACACCTTC. The chain employs TRBV19 and TRBJ1-2; D gene ambiguous. The CDR3 length is 13 residues. Trimming removed 3 bases at V and 5 bases at J, with 10 bases between. Germline V gives CDR1 LNHDA, CDR2 SQIVND (reference sequence).

The CDR3: CASGGPGLGSYEQYF. CDR3 nucleotides: TGTGCCAGCGGGGGCCCTGGACTGGGATCCTACGAGCAGTACTTC. The V gene is TRBV6-6, the J gene TRBJ2-7, with TRBD1 as a possible D gene (6 bases). The CDR3 covers 15 residues. Germline loops: CDR1 MNHNY, CDR2 SVGAGI (reference sequence). Trimming removed 8 bases at V and 1 base at J, with 18 bases between.